The 29 T cell receptor beta chains presented below share a single source sample, sequenced in a study of blood T cell repertoires in COVID-19 (TCRdb year 2020). Libraries were built with the immunoSEQ multiplex PCR assay. TCRdb stores this immuneACCESS table with in-frame sequences only. Part of the clones is absent; in the studies checked, under half of the shortfall reflects unresolved V genes, and no reason is known for the rest. The sample records more than 350,000 clones, more than 80% of which are singletons. Of the sample, more than 0.8% is held by the ten largest clones. Source material: PBMCs or T cells enriched from blood (not recorded which). The receptors originated from a man aged 18 to 29 who had recovered from COVID-19.

The chain joins TRBV2 to TRBJ2-3; TRBD2 matches at 7 bases. CDR1 is SNHLY, CDR2 FYNNEI, per germline. With V trimmed by 3 bases and J by 6 bases, 6 bases remained unmatched. The CDR3 sequence is 14 residues long. CDR3 DNA sequence: TGTGCCAGCAGTGACCGCTGGGGGGGGGATACGCAGTATTTT. It encodes CASSDRWGGDTQYF.

This chain uses TRBV6-5 with TRBJ2-7, with TRBD1 identical over 10 bases. Losses at the gene ends were 3 bases for V and 3 bases for J; bases not matched to a gene: 5. There are 15 residues in the CDR3. CDR1 MNHEY and CDR2 SVGAGI come from the germline V gene. Written as DNA, the CDR3 is TGTGCCAGCAGTTATTCGGGACAGGGGAACTACGAGCAGTACTTC. Its protein product is CASSYSGQGNYEQYF.

V gene TRBV6-1 combines with J gene TRBJ1-5; 8 bases map to TRBD1. The J segment lost 0 bases and the V segment lost 4 bases, leaving 5 bases of the junction unmatched. The CDR3 is made up of 16 amino acids. Germline CDR1 MNHNS, CDR2 SASEGT. CDR3 in DNA: TGTGCCAGCAGTGTCGCCCAGGGGGCTAGCAATCAGCCCCAGCATTTT. Translated, it gives CASSVAQGASNQPQHF.

The genes are TRBV30 and TRBJ1-1, with TRBD1 matching 7 bases. Germline V gene lookup returns CDR1 GTSNPN and CDR2 SVGIG (reference sequence). The CDR3 is 14 residues long. Trimming took 0 bases from V and 6 from J; bases not matched to a gene: 7. The CDR3: CAWSVNRGGAEAFF. The CDR3 nucleotides are TGTGCCTGGAGTGTTAACAGGGGAGGCGCTGAAGCTTTCTTT.

The chain links TRBV7-2 to TRBJ2-7; D uncertain. CDR3 length equals 12 residues. Germline V gives CDR1 SGHTA, CDR2 FQGNSA. V lost 1 base to trimming and J lost 7 bases, with 8 bases between them. This CDR3 is CASSLGYREQYF. The CDR3 coding sequence is TGTGCCAGCAGCTTAGGCTATCGGGAGCAGTACTTC.

V usage is TRBV7-3 and J usage is TRBJ2-7; 9 bases match TRBD2. This CDR3 is built from 16 residues. Germline CDR1 reads SGHTA; CDR2 reads FQGTGA. The J segment lost 0 bases and the V segment lost 5 bases, leaving 8 bases of the junction unmatched. CDR3 sequence reads: CASSPTGLASSYEQYF. In DNA, the CDR3 is TGTGCCAGCAGCCCGACGGGACTAGCTAGCTCCTACGAGCAGTACTTC.

The rearrangement joins TRBV19 to TRBJ2-1; D possibly corresponds to TRBD2 (5 bases). This CDR3 comprises 16 residues. V was trimmed by 0 bases and J by 8 bases, leaving 17 bases between them. Germline assignment: CDR1 LNHDA and CDR2 SQIVND (reference sequence). CDR3 residues: CASSIDIYPGMDEQFF. CDR3 DNA sequence: TGTGCCAGTAGTATAGATATATACCCGGGGATGGATGAGCAGTTCTTC. The whole variable domain, filled in from reference TRBV19 and TRBJ2-1, reads DGGITQSPKYLFRKEGQNVTLSCEQNLNHDAMYWYRQDPGQGLRLIYYSQIVNDFQKGDIAEGYSVSREKKESFPLTVTSAQKNPTAFYLCASSIDIYPGMDEQFFGPGTRLTVL.

This rearrangement joins TRBV6-1 to TRBJ2-1; no clear D gene. V gave up 2 bases and J gave up 0 bases, with 11 bases separating them. Germline loops: CDR1 MNHNS, CDR2 SASEGT. The CDR3 extends over 16 amino acids. CDR3 in DNA: TGTGCCAGCAGTGAACATAAAACTGGCTCCTACAATGAGCAGTTCTTC. This gives the protein CASSEHKTGSYNEQFF.

V is TRBV5-1 and J is TRBJ2-1, with 9 nucleotides matching TRBD1. The V gene's germline CDR1 is SGHRS and CDR2 YFSETQ. V gave up 1 base and J gave up 8 bases; unmatched junction bases: 13. The CDR3 is 17 residues long. CDR3 loop: CASSLWTGVSPLDEQFF. CDR3 sequence (DNA): TGCGCCAGCAGCTTGTGGACAGGGGTAAGTCCTTTGGATGAGCAGTTCTTC.

This clone has a handful of counts. The chain uses TRBV7-9 and TRBJ2-1, with 7 bases matching TRBD1. This CDR3 spans 11 amino acids. V dropped 5 bases and J dropped 13; count of bases not matched to a gene: 5. Germline values: CDR1 SEHNR, CDR2 FQNEAQ (reference sequence). CDR3 bases: TGTGCCAGCAGCAGGGGACAGCCTCAGTTCTTC. Translating it yields CASSRGQPQFF.

As for this clone: The junction does not match germline at one end; this may be a read error. V and J are TRBV19 and TRBJ2-7, with D possibly matching TRBD1 (5 bases). This CDR3 has 13 amino acids. The germline gives CDR1 LNHDA, CDR2 SQIVND (reference sequence). The CDR3 loop is CASSVDRNYEQYF. The CDR3, as DNA: TGTGCCAGTAGTGTAGACAGAAACTACGAGCAGTACTTC.

There are a few counts of this clone. The V call is TRBV6-5, the J call TRBJ2-2; D is unresolved. The length of the CDR3 is 15 residues. V lost 3 bases, J lost 1 base, and 9 bases lay in between. From germline, CDR1 is MNHEY and CDR2 SVGAGI. CDR3 bases: TGTGCCAGCAGTTATACTTTCCAGAACACCGGGGAGCTGTTTTTT. Its translation is CASSYTFQNTGELFF.

This clone occurred once. V is TRBV19 and J is TRBJ2-1; D might be TRBD1 (6 bases). The V end was cut by 6 bases, the J end by 2 bases, with 14 bases between. From germline, CDR1 is LNHDA and CDR2 SQIVND (reference sequence). The CDR3 totals 15 residues. The CDR3 region has the DNA TGTGCCAGTAGAGCCGCTGGGGGCCCCTACAATGAGCAGTTCTTC. It encodes CASRAAGGPYNEQFF.

This clone was detected a few times. The chain combines TRBV2 with TRBJ2-2; TRBD2 agrees at 13 bases. This CDR3 comprises 14 residues. Germline trimming cut 6 bases from V and 5 bases from J; bases unmatched to any gene: 0. Germline V gene data show CDR1 as SNHLY and CDR2 as FYNNEI. The CDR3 region has the DNA TGTGCCAGCAGGGGACTAGCGGGGACCGGGGAGCTGTTTTTT. Translation gives CASRGLAGTGELFF.

V and J are TRBV6-5 and TRBJ1-2; D is uncertain. The V and J ends lost 1 base and 0 bases respectively, with 12 bases between them. The CDR3 consists of 16 residues. Germline V gene data show CDR1 as MNHEY and CDR2 as SVGAGI. The CDR3 sequence: CASSYLRELANYGYTF. CDR3 DNA sequence: TGTGCCAGCAGTTACTTAAGGGAACTAGCTAACTATGGCTACACCTTC.

CDR3 DNA sequence: TGTGCCAGCAGTGAACCGGGCAGGGCCTACGAGCAGTACTTC. Translating it yields CASSEPGRAYEQYF. The chain combines TRBV2 with TRBJ2-7, with D perhaps TRBD1 (5 bases). Germline V gene data show CDR1 as SNHLY and CDR2 as FYNNEI. CDR3 length equals 14 residues. Trimming removed 2 bases from V and 2 bases from J, with 10 bases in between.

The chain employs TRBV19 and TRBJ1-6; no firm D call. The CDR3 length is 13 residues. The ends were cut back, 2 bases at V and 12 bases at J, with 11 bases in the middle. Germline V gene sequence: CDR1 LNHDA, CDR2 SQIVND (reference sequence). CDR3 bases: TGTGCCAGTAGTATAATGGGAGGAGAACCCCTCCACTTT. Translating gives CASSIMGGEPLHF.

V and J are TRBV7-9 and TRBJ2-1; unclear D gene. This CDR3 has 12 residues. Germline values: CDR1 SEHNR, CDR2 FQNEAQ (reference sequence). Trimming shortened V by 5 bases and J by 2 bases, and 4 bases separated the two germline ends. In DNA, the CDR3 is TGTGCCAGCAGCGGGCCCTACAATGAGCAGTTCTTC. Residues: CASSGPYNEQFF.

The chain recombines TRBV11-1 with TRBJ2-7, with 9 nucleotides matching TRBD1. Germline V lookup: CDR1 SGHAT, CDR2 FQDESV (reference sequence). This CDR3 comprises 16 residues. With 5 bases clipped from V and 6 bases from J, the junction kept 14 bases outside the gene matches. The CDR3 nucleotides are TGTGCCAGCAGCGCCATAAAGGGACAGGGTTCAGGCGAGCAGTACTTC. Amino acid sequence: CASSAIKGQGSGEQYF.

This sequence joins TRBV3-1 (or the pseudogene TRBV3-2) and TRBJ2-7; 7 positions agree with TRBD2. The J segment lost 6 bases and the V segment lost 4 bases, leaving 12 bases of the junction unmatched. The CDR3 contains 15 residues. Germline V gene lookup returns CDR1 LGHDT and CDR2 YNNKEL (reference sequence). CDR3 region: CASSPGTSQRGEQYF. Written as DNA, the CDR3 is TGTGCCAGCAGCCCTGGGACTTCCCAGCGGGGCGAGCAGTACTTC.

This clone was detected a few times. The chain recombines TRBV9 with TRBJ2-7, with 11 bases aligning to TRBD2. V gave up 0 bases and J gave up 4 bases; unmatched junction bases: 12. The germline CDR1 and CDR2 sequences are SGDLS and YYNGEE. This CDR3 comprises 18 residues. The CDR3 nucleotides read TGTGCCAGCAGCGTAGAGGCTAGCGGGGGGTCCACTTATTACGAGCAGTACTTC. This translates into CASSVEASGGSTYYEQYF.

CDR3 DNA: TGCGCCAGCAGCCCGGGGGAGGGGTCGGGCTATGGCTACACCTTC. This codes for CASSPGEGSGYGYTF. The J gene is TRBJ1-2, the V gene TRBV4-1; D might be TRBD1 (5 bases). V lost 4 bases to trimming and J lost 4 bases, with 16 bases between them. The CDR3 is made up of 15 amino acids. Germline assignment: CDR1 MGHRA and CDR2 YSYEKL.

The chain carries TRBV5-1 and TRBJ1-2, with a tentative D call TRBD1 (6 bases). CDR1 and CDR2 from the germline V gene are SGHRS and YFSETQ. The germline V and J ends were trimmed by 0 bases and 0 bases, with 9 bases remaining between them. This CDR3 contains 15 residues. DNA of the CDR3: TGCGCCAGCAGCTTGGGGAGGACAGCTAACTATGGCTACACCTTC. Translating gives CASSLGRTANYGYTF.

This clone was observed a handful of times. The J gene is TRBJ1-6, the V gene TRBV12-5; D ambiguous. Trimming removed 1 base at V and 6 bases at J, with 13 bases between. Germline V gene sequence: CDR1 LGHNT, CDR2 FRNRAP. This CDR3 contains 16 residues. The CDR3 region is CASGLGKISGNSPLHF. The CDR3 DNA follows: TGTGCTAGTGGTTTGGGGAAAATCTCGGGTAATTCACCCCTCCACTTT.

This clone has a single count. This chain uses TRBV30 with TRBJ2-2, with a weak D call TRBD2 (5 bases). V dropped 8 bases and J dropped 0 bases, with 13 bases sitting between them. The germline CDR1 and CDR2 sequences are GTSNPN and SVGIG (reference sequence). The CDR3 totals 14 residues. The CDR3 coding sequence is TGTGCCCTACAGCGGAATACGAACACCGGGGAGCTGTTTTTT. It yields the protein CALQRNTNTGELFF. Combining the CDR3 with reference TRBV30 and TRBJ2-2 gives the whole variable domain SQTIHQWPATLVQPVGSPLSLECTVEGTSNPNLYWYRQAAGRGLQLLFYSVGIGQISSEVPQNLSASRPQDRQFILSSKKLLLSDSGFYLCALQRNTNTGELFFGEGSRLTVL.

V gene TRBV6-5 combines with J gene TRBJ1-1; D might be TRBD1 (5 bases). The ends were cut back, 11 bases at V and 6 bases at J, with 22 bases in the middle. There are 14 residues in the CDR3. Per germline, CDR1 MNHEY and CDR2 SVGAGI. The CDR3 here is CAGAFGRSGAEAFF. The CDR3, as DNA: TGTGCCGGGGCGTTTGGCAGATCGGGCGCTGAAGCTTTCTTT.

Only a few counts were recorded for this clone. The genes are TRBV28 and TRBJ2-7, with 7 bases identical to TRBD1. CDR3 length: 15 amino acids. The V and J ends lost 4 bases and 2 bases, in that order; junction bases with no gene match: 8. Germline values: CDR1 MDHEN, CDR2 SYDVKM. The CDR3 loop is CASSSSGQVPYEQYF. Written as DNA, the CDR3 is TGTGCCAGCAGTTCATCAGGACAGGTTCCCTACGAGCAGTACTTC.

As regards this clone: This sample includes further DNA sequences coding for the same CDR3. V is TRBV30 and J is TRBJ1-5, with D hard to call. Per the germline V gene, CDR1 is GTSNPN and CDR2 is SVGIG (reference sequence). V was pared by 0 bases and J by 4 bases, with 10 bases between. The CDR3 sequence is 14 residues long. CDR3 sequence reads: CAWSVGPGNQPQHF. CDR3 coding DNA: TGTGCCTGGAGTGTTGGACCGGGGAATCAGCCCCAGCATTTT.

The chain is built from TRBV7-2 and TRBJ2-1, with TRBD1 matching over 10 bases. Germline V gene data show CDR1 as SGHTA and CDR2 as FQGNSA. The trim removed 3 bases at V and 9 bases at J, leaving 5 bases unmatched. The CDR3 has 14 residues. In nucleotides, the CDR3 is TGTGCCAGCAGCTTGGACAGGGGGTATGGTGAGCAGTTCTTC. Translated, it gives CASSLDRGYGEQFF.